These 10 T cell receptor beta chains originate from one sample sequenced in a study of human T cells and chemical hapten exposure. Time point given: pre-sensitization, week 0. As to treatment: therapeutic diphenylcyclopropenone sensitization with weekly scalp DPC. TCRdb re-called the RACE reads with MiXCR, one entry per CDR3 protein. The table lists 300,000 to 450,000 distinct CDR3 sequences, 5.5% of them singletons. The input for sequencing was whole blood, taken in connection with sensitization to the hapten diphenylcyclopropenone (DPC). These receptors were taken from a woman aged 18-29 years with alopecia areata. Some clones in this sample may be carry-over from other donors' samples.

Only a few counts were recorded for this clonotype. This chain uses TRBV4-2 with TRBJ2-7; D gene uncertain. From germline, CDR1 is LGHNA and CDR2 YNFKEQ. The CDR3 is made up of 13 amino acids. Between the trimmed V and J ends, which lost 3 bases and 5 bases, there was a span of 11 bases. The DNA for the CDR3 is TGTGCCAGCAGCCATCAACCGGCGAACGAGCAGTACTTC. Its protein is CASSHQPANEQYF.

The CDR3 DNA reads TGTGCCAGCAGTGAGGGTAGCCCAGAGACCCAGTACTTC. Its protein is CASSEGSPETQYF. This chain uses TRBV2 with TRBJ2-5; D is uncertain. This CDR3 is 13 amino acids long. The germline CDR1 and CDR2 sequences are SNHLY and FYNNEI. The V end lost 3 bases, the J end lost 4 bases, and 9 bases lay between the germline ends.

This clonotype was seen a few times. CDR3 loop: CSVVRGTSRSTDTQYF. The DNA of the CDR3 is TGCAGCGTTGTGAGGGGAACGAGCCGGAGCACAGATACGCAGTATTTT. V and J are TRBV29-1 and TRBJ2-3; TRBD1 or TRBD2 may be the D gene (5 bases each). V was shortened by 4 bases and J by 0 bases, with 17 bases between the two germline ends. CDR1 and CDR2 (germline): SQVTM, ANQGSEA. The CDR3 contains 16 residues.

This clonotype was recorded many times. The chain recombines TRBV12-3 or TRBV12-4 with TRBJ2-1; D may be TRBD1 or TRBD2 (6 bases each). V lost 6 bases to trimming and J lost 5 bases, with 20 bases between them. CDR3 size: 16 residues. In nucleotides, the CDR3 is TGTGCCAGCAGAATGGAGAGTGGGGGGCCCAACAATGAGCAGTTCTTC. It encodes CASRMESGGPNNEQFF.

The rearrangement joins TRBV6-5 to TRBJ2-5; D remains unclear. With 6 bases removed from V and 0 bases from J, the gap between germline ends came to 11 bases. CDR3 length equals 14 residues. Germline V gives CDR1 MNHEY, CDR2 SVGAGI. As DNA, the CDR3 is TGTGCCAGCAGCCGCGATCTAAACCAAGAGACCCAGTACTTC. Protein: CASSRDLNQETQYF.

The CDR3 coding sequence is TGCGCCAGCAGCTTGGGGGCCCGAAGGACTGAAGCTTTCTTT. It translates to CASSLGARRTEAFF. The J gene is TRBJ1-1, the V gene TRBV5-1; D is unresolved. The CDR3 has 14 residues. V lost 0 bases and J lost 5, with 11 bases in between. Looked up from germline, CDR1 is SGHRS and CDR2 is YFSETQ.

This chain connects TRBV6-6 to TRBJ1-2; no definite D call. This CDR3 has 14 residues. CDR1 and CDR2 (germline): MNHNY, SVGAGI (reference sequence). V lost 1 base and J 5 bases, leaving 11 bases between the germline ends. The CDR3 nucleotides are TGTGCCAGCAGTTACTATACGCGGGATTATGGCTACACCTTC. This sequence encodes CASSYYTRDYGYTF.

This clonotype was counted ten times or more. CDR3 nucleotide sequence: TGTGCCAGCAGCCAAAATCAGGGTCTCCGCACAGATACGCAGTATTTT. Protein: CASSQNQGLRTDTQYF. The rearrangement uses TRBV3-1 and TRBJ2-3, with D possibly TRBD1 on 5 matching bases. Germline V gene data show CDR1 as LGHDT and CDR2 as YNNKEL (reference sequence). This CDR3 has 16 amino acids. Deletions cut 2 bases from V and 1 base from J, with 13 bases between.

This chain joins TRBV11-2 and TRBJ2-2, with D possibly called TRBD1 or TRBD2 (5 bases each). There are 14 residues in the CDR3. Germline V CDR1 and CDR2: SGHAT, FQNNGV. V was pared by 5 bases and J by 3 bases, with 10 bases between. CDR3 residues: CASSPQGDTGELFF. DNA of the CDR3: TGTGCCAGCAGCCCCCAGGGAGACACCGGGGAGCTGTTTTTT.

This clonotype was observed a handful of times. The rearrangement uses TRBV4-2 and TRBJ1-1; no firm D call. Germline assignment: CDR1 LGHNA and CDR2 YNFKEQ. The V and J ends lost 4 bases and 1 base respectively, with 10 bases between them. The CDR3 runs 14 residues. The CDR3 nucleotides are TGTGCCAGCAGCCTAAAGACGCAGAACACTGAAGCTTTCTTT. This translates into CASSLKTQNTEAFF.